These 12 T cell receptor beta chains share one sample of origin, sequenced in a study of blood T cell repertoires in COVID-19. Data came from immunoSEQ multiplex PCR; TCRdb stores just in-frame clones and leaves some out. The sample has 250,000 to 350,000 clones; roughly nine tenths are singletons. Sequenced input: peripheral blood. The receptors come from a woman in her twenties or thirties with COVID-19, enrolled during active disease.

The chain couples TRBV5-8 to TRBJ2-5, with TRBD2 matching over 13 bases. Germline CDR1 SGHTS, CDR2 YDEGEE. The V gene end was trimmed by 4 bases and the J gene end by 5 bases; junction bases not matched to a gene: 8. The CDR3 length is 16 residues. Here the CDR3 reads CASSAGTSGERETQYF. CDR3 bases: TGTGCCAGCAGCGCCGGGACTAGCGGGGAACGGGAGACCCAGTACTTC.

CDR3 loop: CASSRSSGNTEAFF. The CDR3 DNA follows: TGTGCCAGCTCTAGGAGCAGTGGGAACACTGAAGCTTTCTTT. This rearrangement joins TRBV6-5 to TRBJ1-1, with D unclear. Germline CDR1 reads MNHEY; CDR2 reads SVGAGI. V lost 8 bases and J lost 1, with 14 bases in between. The CDR3 loop spans 14 amino acids.

J is TRBJ2-3 and V is TRBV3-1 (or the pseudogene TRBV3-2); 7 nucleotides line up with TRBD1. This CDR3 region has 14 residues. Germline CDR1 reads LGHDT; CDR2 reads YNNKEL (reference sequence). The junction had 6 bases not matched to a gene; V was cut back by 4 bases and J by 5 bases. The CDR3 region is CASSPTGFEDTQYF. The CDR3 coding sequence is TGTGCCAGCAGCCCGACAGGGTTCGAAGATACGCAGTATTTT.

This sequence joins TRBV28 and TRBJ1-1, with D perhaps TRBD1 (5 bases). CDR3 length equals 14 residues. The V end lost 7 bases, the J end lost 4 bases, and 16 bases lay between the germline ends. CDR1 and CDR2 (germline): MDHEN, SYDVKM. DNA of the CDR3: TGTGCCAGCATCTCCCCTGGGGCCGGCACTGAAGCTTTCTTT. Its protein product is CASISPGAGTEAFF. Full variable domain (outside the CDR3, taken from reference TRBV28 and TRBJ1-1): DVKVTQSSRYLVKRTGEKVFLECVQDMDHENMFWYRQDPGLGLRLIYFSYDVKMKEKGDIPEGYSVSREKKERFSLILESASTNQTSMYLCASISPGAGTEAFFGQGTRLTVV.

The chain links TRBV19 to TRBJ2-7, with 7 bases lining up with TRBD1. The V gene end was trimmed by 4 bases and the J gene end by 5 bases; junction bases not matched to a gene: 5. The CDR3 is 13 amino acids. Germline assignment: CDR1 LNHDA and CDR2 SQIVND (reference sequence). The CDR3 reads CASSTARGNEQYF. In DNA, the CDR3 is TGTGCCAGTAGTACCGCCAGGGGGAACGAGCAGTACTTC.

This clone was seen a handful of times. The chain joins TRBV19 to TRBJ1-5; TRBD1 aligns across 8 bases. From germline, CDR1 is LNHDA and CDR2 SQIVND (reference sequence). CDR3 length: 17 amino acids. Trimming removed 2 bases from V and 7 bases from J; junction bases left unmatched: 13. CDR3 sequence reads: CASSINRKTGDMQPQHF. The CDR3 nucleotides are TGTGCCAGTAGTATAAATCGAAAGACAGGGGATATGCAGCCCCAGCATTTT.

The chain uses TRBV11-2 and TRBJ2-7, with D hard to call. The CDR3 length is 14 residues. Germline CDR1 and CDR2: SGHAT and FQNNGV. The V and J ends lost 0 bases and 3 bases respectively, with 9 bases between them. The CDR3 region is CASSLDRQVYEQYF. In nucleotides, the CDR3 is TGTGCCAGCAGCTTAGATAGGCAGGTCTACGAGCAGTACTTC.

This sequence joins TRBV11-2 and TRBJ2-1; D is possibly TRBD1 (7 bases). Germline assignment: CDR1 SGHAT and CDR2 FQNNGV. The CDR3 totals 15 residues. V lost 5 bases and J 4 bases, leaving 15 bases between the germline ends. In nucleotides, the CDR3 is TGTGCCAGCAGCCTGGCGGGGACAGAGTACAATGAGCAGTTCTTC. Translating it yields CASSLAGTEYNEQFF.

The V call is TRBV7-7, the J call TRBJ2-1; TRBD2 might be the D (7 bases). Germline CDR1 SSHAT, CDR2 FNYEAQ (reference sequence). This CDR3 comprises 17 residues. V gave up 1 base and J gave up 9 bases, with 22 bases separating them. The CDR3 DNA reads as TGTGCCAGCAGCTTAGGCGGTTCGGGGGGCTTTACTTCTGAGCAGTTCTTC. Translated, it gives CASSLGGSGGFTSEQFF.

The chain carries TRBV7-3 and TRBJ2-1, with D possibly matching TRBD2 (6 bases). Trimming pared 0 bases from V and 3 bases from J, leaving 9 bases between. Looked up from germline, CDR1 is SGHTA and CDR2 is FQGTGA. The CDR3 has 15 amino acids. The DNA of the CDR3 is TGTGCCAGCAGCTTAACCGCGGGACTCTACAATGAGCAGTTCTTC. This gives the protein CASSLTAGLYNEQFF.

CDR3: CASSPTGVRNTGELFF. The CDR3 DNA is TGTGCCAGCAGCCCCACGGGGGTTCGGAACACCGGGGAGCTGTTTTTT. This chain joins TRBV9 and TRBJ2-2; the D gene is possibly TRBD2 (6 bases). Trimming took 4 bases from V and 1 from J, leaving 14 bases between them. The CDR3 totals 16 residues. Germline V lookup: CDR1 SGDLS, CDR2 YYNGEE.

This chain connects TRBV21-1 to TRBJ1-3. TRBV21-1 constitutes a pseudogene. This CDR3 has 18 amino acids. In DNA form, the CDR3 reads TGTGCCAGCAGGGAGAGGAGGGGAACAACTGAATCTGGAAACACCATATATTTT. It codes for CASRERRGTTESGNTIYF.